This TCR beta chain was sequenced in a study of shared clonotypes between healthy human individuals (dated by TCRdb to 2018 to 2020). Concerning the study at large: The cohort comprised a couple of women and a few men aged 18 to 49 years. Per donor, three plates each were used for CD4 naive and CD4 memory, two for CD8 naive, and one for CD8 memory. Blood TCR repertoires of roughly 5 healthy adults were deeply sequenced to estimate repertoire size and the extent of clonotype sharing between individuals. To increase sequencing depth and limit assay-specific biases, different laboratories used diverse techniques to prepare libraries and sequence TCR repertoires. Leukapheresis yielded between about 0.94 and 9 billion PBMCs per donor.

Using the deep immunoSEQ assay, TCR CDR3 regions were amplified from genomic DNA by multiplex PCR. Genomic DNA extracted from each cell subset was distributed evenly over all wells of several immunoSEQ 96-well plates, and each plate served as one replicate. Each replicate PCR for sorted subsets received 200 ng genomic DNA, equal to about 30,000 T cell genomes. The purified libraries were quantified using a Qubit 3.0 fluorometer, sized with a Bioanalyzer 2100, and then quantified again using the KAPA Library Quantification kit. A separate single-read 150-cycle Illumina NextSeq 550 flow cell was used to sequence each immunoSEQ 96-well plate. The original methods were these. The immunoSEQ output contained only junctional sequences without quality scores, so filtering could not match that applied to full-length reads. To assign V/J genes and CDR3, sequences were annotated against IMGT germline references using PyIR, a Python wrapper for IgBLAST v1.9. Any read was removed if the V/J assignment was weak (E-value above 1e-6), the CDR3 was missing, or the read contained stop codons, out-of-frame junctions, or ambiguous translated residues. A V3J clonotype was defined by an identical inferred V gene, J gene, and CDR3 amino acid sequence. The percentage overlap between two repertoires was calculated by dividing the number of shared unique clonotypes by the size of the smaller repertoire. Three approaches were used to assess repertoire richness: RTK rarefaction, the Chao1 estimator, and Recon v2.1 estimates of unobserved clonotypes. Generation probabilities were computed with OLGA for all TCRbeta clonotypes obtained by the gDNA method from several donors. What TCRdb holds here is the immuneACCESS table cut down to in-frame rearrangements. Part of the clones is not present; checked against another copy, under half of the missing clones reflect an unresolved V gene, and the others are unexplained. V and J calls plus clone size are reproduced from that table; the DNA served to infer D and trimming. In all, the sample holds approximately 2,300,000 clones, and approximately 90% of those were seen once. The ten most abundant clones make up approximately 0.39% of the sample.

What the study reported, not specific to this receptor: Sampling was restricted to blood, and TCR repertoires in tissues likely differ from the TCR repertoires found in blood. Naive subsets generally had larger estimated clonotype richness than memory subsets did. Incomplete sequencing was indicated by rarefaction of sorted-subset datasets, despite the large sequencing depth. Clonotypes shared by all four sorted-subset donors showed higher generation probabilities than non-shared clonotypes. The genetic and exposure-history diversity represented was limited by the small number of donors. Across four donors, 5% to 6% of naive CD4, roughly 3.3% of naive CD8, roughly 2.3% of memory CD4, and approximately 0.4% of memory CD8 clonotypes were shared. Pairwise subsampling led to the expectation that sequencing depth would affect the degree of clonotype sharing among donors.

The donors were healthy, HIV-negative adults who had no recently reported acute infections or vaccinations. Every donor was a Caucasian adult residing in Nashville, Tennessee, USA. CD4+ T cells were enriched by magnetic negative selection, after which naive cells were positively selected on CD45RA and the negative fraction was taken as the memory subset. Blood was collected by leukapheresis, and PBMCs were isolated by Ficoll-Histopaque density gradient centrifugation and then cryopreserved in liquid nitrogen vapor phase. Analytical flow cytometry was used to check the purity and quantity of each magnetically sorted T cell population. Genomic DNA was isolated from every sorted fraction and measured by UV absorbance on a Nanodrop 2000c. Concerning this clone: This receptor's antigen is unknown. It has no much larger one-base neighbor in the sample; base qualities were not kept.

As encoded in the germline V gene (reference sequence), CDR1 is LNHDA while CDR2 is SQIVND. From its cysteine to its phenylalanine, the CDR3 spans 14 amino acids. Only the CDR3 DNA stays, 42 bases, in frame from base 1. V and J lose 7 bases and 3 bases, and a span of 13 bases separates them. Sample: naive CD4+ T cells from PBMCs. Per the publication, the cell subset or site label means: CD45RA+ positively selected. This sequence was found in a man between 18 and 35 years old in good health. Some clones in this sample may be carry-over from other donors' samples. The chain uses TRBV19 and TRBJ2-4; no D gene call is confident. CDR3 reads: CASTPGSIKNIQYF. The nucleotide sequence reads TGTGCCAGTACCCCCGGCTCCATCAAAAACATTCAGTACTTC.